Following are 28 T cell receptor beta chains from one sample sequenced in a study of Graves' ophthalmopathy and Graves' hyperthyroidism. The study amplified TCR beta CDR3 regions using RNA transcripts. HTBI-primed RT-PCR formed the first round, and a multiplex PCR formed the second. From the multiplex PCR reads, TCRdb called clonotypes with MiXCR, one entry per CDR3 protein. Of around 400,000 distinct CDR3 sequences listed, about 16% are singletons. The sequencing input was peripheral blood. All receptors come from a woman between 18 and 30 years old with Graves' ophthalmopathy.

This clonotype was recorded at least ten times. CDR3 amino acids: CASSSSPWDRGETQYF. CDR3 DNA sequence: TGTGCCAGCAGCTCTAGCCCCTGGGACAGGGGTGAGACCCAGTACTTC. V gene TRBV7-8 combines with J gene TRBJ2-5; 10 nucleotides align to TRBD1. The J segment lost 5 bases and the V segment lost 4 bases, leaving 10 bases of the junction unmatched. CDR1 is SGHVS and CDR2 is FQNEAQ in the germline V gene. The CDR3 has 16 amino acids.

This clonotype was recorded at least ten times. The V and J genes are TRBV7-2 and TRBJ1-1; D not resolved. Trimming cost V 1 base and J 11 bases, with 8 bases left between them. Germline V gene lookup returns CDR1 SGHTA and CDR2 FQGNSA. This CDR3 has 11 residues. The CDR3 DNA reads TGTGCCAGCAGCTTAGAGAGTTTGGCTTTCTTT. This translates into CASSLESLAFF.

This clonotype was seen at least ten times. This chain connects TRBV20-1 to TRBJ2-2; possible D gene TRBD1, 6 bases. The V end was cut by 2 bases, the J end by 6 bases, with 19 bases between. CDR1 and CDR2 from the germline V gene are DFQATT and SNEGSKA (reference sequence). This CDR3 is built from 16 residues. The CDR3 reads CSARLNRVGGAGELFF. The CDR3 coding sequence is TGCAGTGCTAGATTGAACAGGGTCGGTGGGGCCGGGGAGCTGTTTTTT.

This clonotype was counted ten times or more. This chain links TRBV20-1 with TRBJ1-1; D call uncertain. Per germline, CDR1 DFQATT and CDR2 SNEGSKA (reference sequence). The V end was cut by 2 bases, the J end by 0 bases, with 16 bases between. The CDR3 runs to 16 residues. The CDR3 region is CSARLGTLSVNTEAFF. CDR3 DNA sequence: TGCAGTGCTAGATTGGGAACACTCTCTGTGAACACTGAAGCTTTCTTT.

Here the CDR3 reads CATSYRDGYTF. CDR3 DNA: TGTGCCACCAGTTACCGGGACGGCTACACCTTC. The chain joins TRBV24-1 to TRBJ1-2; possibly TRBD1 for D (5 bases). The CDR3 covers 11 residues. The V gene's germline CDR1 is KGHDR and CDR2 SFDVKD. V was cut by 6 bases and J by 8 bases, with 9 bases left in between.

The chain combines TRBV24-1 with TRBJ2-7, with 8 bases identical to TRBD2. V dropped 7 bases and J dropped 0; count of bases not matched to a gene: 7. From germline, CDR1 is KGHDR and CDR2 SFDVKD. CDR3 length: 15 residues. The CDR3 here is CATSAGRGISYEQYF. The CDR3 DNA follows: TGTGCCACCAGCGCCGGGAGGGGGATCTCCTACGAGCAGTACTTC.

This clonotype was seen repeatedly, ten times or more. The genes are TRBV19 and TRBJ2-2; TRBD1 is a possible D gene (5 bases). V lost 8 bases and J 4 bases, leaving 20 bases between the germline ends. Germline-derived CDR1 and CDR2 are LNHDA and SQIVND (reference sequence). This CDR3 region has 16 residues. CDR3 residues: CASADSIEDITGELFF. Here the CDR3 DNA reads TGTGCCAGTGCTGATAGTATTGAGGACATCACCGGGGAGCTGTTTTTT.

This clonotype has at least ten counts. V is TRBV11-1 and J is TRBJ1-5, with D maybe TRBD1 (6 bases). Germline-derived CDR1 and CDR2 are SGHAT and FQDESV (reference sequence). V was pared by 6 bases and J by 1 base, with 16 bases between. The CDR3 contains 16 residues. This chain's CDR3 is CASSQSGQKSNQPQHF. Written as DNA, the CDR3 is TGTGCCAGCAGTCAATCGGGACAAAAAAGCAATCAGCCCCAGCATTTT.

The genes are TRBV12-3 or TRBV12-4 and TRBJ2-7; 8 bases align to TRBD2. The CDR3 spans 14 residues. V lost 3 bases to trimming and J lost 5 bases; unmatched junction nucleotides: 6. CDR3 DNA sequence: TGTGCCAGCAGTTTTCGGAGGACTAGCAACGAGCAGTACTTC. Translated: CASSFRRTSNEQYF.

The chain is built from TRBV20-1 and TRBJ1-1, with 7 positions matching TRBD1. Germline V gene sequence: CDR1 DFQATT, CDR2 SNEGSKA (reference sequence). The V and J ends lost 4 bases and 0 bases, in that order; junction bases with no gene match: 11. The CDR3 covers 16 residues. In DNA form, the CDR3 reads TGCAGTGCTACCTCCGGGACAGTTGTACTGAACACTGAAGCTTTCTTT. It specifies CSATSGTVVLNTEAFF.

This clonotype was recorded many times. The CDR3 sequence: CSVDSLNTEAFF. The CDR3 DNA reads as TGCAGCGTCGACAGCTTGAACACTGAAGCTTTCTTT. The chain couples TRBV29-1 to TRBJ1-1, with a possible D match to TRBD1 (5 bases). Germline loops: CDR1 SQVTM, CDR2 ANQGSEA. The V end was cut by 6 bases, the J end by 0 bases, with 8 bases between. CDR3 length: 12 residues.

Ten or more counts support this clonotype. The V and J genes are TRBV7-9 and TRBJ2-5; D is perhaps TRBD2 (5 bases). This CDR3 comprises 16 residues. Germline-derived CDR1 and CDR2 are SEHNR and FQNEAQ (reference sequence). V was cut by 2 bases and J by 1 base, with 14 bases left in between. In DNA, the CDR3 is TGTGCCAGCAGCTTAATCGGTGGAGGAGTCCAAGAGACCCAGTACTTC. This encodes CASSLIGGGVQETQYF.

The CDR3 here is CASSLAGTGFSFGYTF. The DNA of the CDR3 is TGTGCCAGCAGTTTAGCCGGGACAGGTTTCTCTTTTGGCTACACCTTC. The V and J genes are TRBV27 and TRBJ1-2, with 8 bases aligning to TRBD1. The CDR3 totals 16 residues. Germline CDR1 and CDR2: MNHEY and SMNVEV (reference sequence). J gave up 7 bases and V 2 bases, and 12 bases lay outside the gene matches.

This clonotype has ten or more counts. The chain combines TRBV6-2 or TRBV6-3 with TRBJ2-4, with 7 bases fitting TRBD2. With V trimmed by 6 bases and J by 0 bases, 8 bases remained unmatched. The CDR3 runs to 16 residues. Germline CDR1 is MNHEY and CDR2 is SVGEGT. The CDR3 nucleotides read TGTGCCAGCAGCTGGGGGAGCGGGACAGCCAAAAACATTCAGTACTTC. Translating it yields CASSWGSGTAKNIQYF.

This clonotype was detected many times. CDR3 coding DNA: TGTGCCAGCAGATACGTACAGGGGATTAAAGCTTTCTTT. It specifies CASRYVQGIKAFF. The genes are TRBV6-2 or TRBV6-3 and TRBJ1-1; 7 nucleotides agree with TRBD1. The CDR3 has 13 amino acids. With 6 bases clipped from V and 9 bases from J, the junction kept 10 bases outside the gene matches. The germline CDR1 and CDR2 sequences are MNHEY and SVGEGT.

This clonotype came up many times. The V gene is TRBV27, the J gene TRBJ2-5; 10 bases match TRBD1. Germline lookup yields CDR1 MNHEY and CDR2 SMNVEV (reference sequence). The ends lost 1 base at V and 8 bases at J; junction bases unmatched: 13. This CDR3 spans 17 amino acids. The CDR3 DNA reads TGTGCCAGCAGTTTATTCGGGACCGGGACAGGGGCCCCCACCCAGTACTTC. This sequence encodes CASSLFGTGTGAPTQYF.

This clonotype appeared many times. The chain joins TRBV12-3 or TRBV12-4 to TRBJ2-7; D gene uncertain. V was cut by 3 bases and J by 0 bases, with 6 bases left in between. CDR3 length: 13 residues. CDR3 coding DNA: TGTGCCAGCAGTTTCCGATACTCCTACGAGCAGTACTTC. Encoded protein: CASSFRYSYEQYF.

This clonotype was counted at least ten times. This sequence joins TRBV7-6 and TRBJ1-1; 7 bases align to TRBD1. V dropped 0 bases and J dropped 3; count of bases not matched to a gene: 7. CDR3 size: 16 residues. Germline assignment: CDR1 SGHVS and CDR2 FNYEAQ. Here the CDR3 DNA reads TGTGCCAGCAGCTTAGCGAGATGGACAGGAGACACTGAAGCTTTCTTT. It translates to CASSLARWTGDTEAFF.

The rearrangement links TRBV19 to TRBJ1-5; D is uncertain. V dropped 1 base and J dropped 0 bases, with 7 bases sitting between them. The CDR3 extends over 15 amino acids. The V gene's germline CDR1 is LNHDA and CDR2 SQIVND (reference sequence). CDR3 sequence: CASSIVGPSNQPQHF. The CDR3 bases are TGTGCCAGTAGTATAGTGGGCCCTAGCAATCAGCCCCAGCATTTT.

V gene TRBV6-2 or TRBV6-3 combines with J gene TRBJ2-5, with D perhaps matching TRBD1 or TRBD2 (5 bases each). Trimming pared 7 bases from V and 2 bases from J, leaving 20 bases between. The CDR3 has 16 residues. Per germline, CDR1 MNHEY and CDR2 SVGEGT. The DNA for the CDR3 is TGTGCCAGCATTTTGAACCTCCGGGACGGACAAGAGACCCAGTACTTC. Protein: CASILNLRDGQETQYF.

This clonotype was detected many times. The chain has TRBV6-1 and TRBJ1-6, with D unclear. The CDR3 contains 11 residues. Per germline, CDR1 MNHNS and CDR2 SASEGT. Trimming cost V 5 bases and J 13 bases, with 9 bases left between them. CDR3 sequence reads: CASSPREPLHF. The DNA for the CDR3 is TGTGCCAGCAGTCCCCGGGAGCCCCTCCACTTT.

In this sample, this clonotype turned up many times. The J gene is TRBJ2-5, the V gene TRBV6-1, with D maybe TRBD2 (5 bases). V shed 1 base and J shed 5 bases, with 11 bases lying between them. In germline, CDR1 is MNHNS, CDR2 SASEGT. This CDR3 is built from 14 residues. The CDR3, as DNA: TGTGCCAGCAGTGAAGTTCCCCCGGGGGAGACCCAGTACTTC. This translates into CASSEVPPGETQYF.

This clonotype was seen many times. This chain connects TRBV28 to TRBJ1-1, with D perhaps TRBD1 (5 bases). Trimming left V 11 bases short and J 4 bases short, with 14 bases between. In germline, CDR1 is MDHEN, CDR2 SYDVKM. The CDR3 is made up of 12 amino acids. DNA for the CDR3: TGTGCCGGGGCCACTCGAGGCACTGAAGCTTTCTTT. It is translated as CAGATRGTEAFF.

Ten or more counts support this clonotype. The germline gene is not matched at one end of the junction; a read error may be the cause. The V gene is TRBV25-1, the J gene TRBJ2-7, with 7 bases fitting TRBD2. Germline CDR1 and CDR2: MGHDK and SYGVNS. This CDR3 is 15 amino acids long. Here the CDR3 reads CASTGPWLGDYGQYF. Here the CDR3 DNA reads TGTGCCAGCACGGGTCCCTGGCTGGGGGACTACGGGCAGTACTTC.

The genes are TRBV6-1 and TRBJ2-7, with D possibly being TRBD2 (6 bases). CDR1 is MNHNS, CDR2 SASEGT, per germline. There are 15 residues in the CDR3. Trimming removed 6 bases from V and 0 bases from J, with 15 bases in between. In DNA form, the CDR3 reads TGTGCCAGCAGGGTGAGGGAGGCCCGCTCCTACGAGCAGTACTTC. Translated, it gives CASRVREARSYEQYF.

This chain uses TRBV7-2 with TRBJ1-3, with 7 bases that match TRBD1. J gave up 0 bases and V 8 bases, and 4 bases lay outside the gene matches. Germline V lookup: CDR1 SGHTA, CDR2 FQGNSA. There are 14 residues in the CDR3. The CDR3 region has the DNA TGTGCCAGCGGCTCAGGGGGCTCTGGAAACACCATATATTTT. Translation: CASGSGGSGNTIYF.

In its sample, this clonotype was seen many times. The CDR3 spells CASSAPGRQHEQYF. The CDR3 nucleotides are TGCGCCAGCAGCGCGCCGGGACGTCAACACGAGCAGTACTTC. V usage is TRBV5-1 and J usage is TRBJ2-7; D is perhaps TRBD1 or TRBD2 (5 bases each). This CDR3 is 14 amino acids long. In germline, CDR1 is SGHRS, CDR2 YFSETQ. V lost 4 bases and J lost 5, with 16 bases in between.

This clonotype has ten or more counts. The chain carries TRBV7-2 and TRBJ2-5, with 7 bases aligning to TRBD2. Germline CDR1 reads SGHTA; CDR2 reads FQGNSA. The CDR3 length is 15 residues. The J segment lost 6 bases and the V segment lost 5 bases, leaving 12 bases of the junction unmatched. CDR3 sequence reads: CASSQGGAGVKTQYF. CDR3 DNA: TGTGCCAGCAGCCAAGGCGGGGCGGGGGTGAAGACCCAGTACTTC. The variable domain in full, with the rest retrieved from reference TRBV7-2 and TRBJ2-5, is GAGVSQSPSNKVTEKGKDVELRCDPISGHTALYWYRQSLGQGLEFLIYFQGNSAPDKSGLPSDRFSAERTGGSVSTLTIQRTQQEDSAVYLCASSQGGAGVKTQYFGPGTRLLVL.